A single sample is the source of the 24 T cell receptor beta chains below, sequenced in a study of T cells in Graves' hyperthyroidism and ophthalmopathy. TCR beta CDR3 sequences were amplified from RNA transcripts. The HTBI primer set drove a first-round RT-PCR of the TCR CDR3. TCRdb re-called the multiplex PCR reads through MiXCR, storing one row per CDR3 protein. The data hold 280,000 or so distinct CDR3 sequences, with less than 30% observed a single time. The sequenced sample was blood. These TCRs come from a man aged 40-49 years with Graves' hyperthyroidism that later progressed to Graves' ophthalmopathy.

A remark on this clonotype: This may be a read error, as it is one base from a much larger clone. In nucleotides, the CDR3 is TGTGCCCGGAGTACTAGTATGAACACTGAAGCTTTCTTT. Its protein is CARSTSMNTEAFF. This chain joins TRBV30 and TRBJ1-1, with no clear D. The CDR3 totals 13 residues. Per germline, CDR1 GTSNPN and CDR2 SVGIG (reference sequence).

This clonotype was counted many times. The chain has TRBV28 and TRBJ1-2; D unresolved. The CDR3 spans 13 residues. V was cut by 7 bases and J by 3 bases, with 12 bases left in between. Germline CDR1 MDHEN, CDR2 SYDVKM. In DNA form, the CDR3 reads TGTGCCAGCAACCGGGAGGTGGACTATGGCTACACCTTC. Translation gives CASNREVDYGYTF.

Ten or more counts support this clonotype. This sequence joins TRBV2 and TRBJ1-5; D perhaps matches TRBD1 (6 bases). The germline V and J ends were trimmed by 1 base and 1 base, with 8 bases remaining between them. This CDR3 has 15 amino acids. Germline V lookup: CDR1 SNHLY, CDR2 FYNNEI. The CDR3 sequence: CASSEEGGSNQPQHF. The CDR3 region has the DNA TGTGCCAGCAGTGAAGAAGGGGGGAGCAATCAGCCCCAGCATTTT. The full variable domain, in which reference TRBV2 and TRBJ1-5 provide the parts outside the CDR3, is EPEVTQTPSHQVTQMGQEVILRCVPISNHLYFYWYRQILGQKVEFLVSFYNNEISEKSEIFDDQFSVERPDGSNFTLKIRSTKLEDSAMYFCASSEEGGSNQPQHFGDGTRLSIL.

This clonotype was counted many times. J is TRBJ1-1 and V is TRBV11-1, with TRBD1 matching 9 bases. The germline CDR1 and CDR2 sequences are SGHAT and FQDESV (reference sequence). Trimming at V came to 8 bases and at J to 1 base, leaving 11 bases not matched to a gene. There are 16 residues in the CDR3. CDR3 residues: CASREQGALRNTEAFF. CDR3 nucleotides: TGTGCCAGCCGGGAACAGGGGGCGCTTAGGAACACTGAAGCTTTCTTT.

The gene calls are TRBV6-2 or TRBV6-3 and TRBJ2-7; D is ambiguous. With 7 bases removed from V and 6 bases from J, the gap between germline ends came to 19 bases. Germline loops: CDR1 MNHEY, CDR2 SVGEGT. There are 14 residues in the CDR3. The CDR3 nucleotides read TGTGCCAGCACATTACCGGGTCGGCGAAGCGAGCAGTACTTC. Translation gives CASTLPGRRSEQYF.

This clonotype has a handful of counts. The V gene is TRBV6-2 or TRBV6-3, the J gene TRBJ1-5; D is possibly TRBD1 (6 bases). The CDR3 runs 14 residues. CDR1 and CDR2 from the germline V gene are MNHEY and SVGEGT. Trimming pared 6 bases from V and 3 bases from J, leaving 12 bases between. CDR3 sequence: CASRKDSLNQPQHF. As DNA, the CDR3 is TGTGCCAGCAGAAAGGACAGTCTCAATCAGCCCCAGCATTTT.

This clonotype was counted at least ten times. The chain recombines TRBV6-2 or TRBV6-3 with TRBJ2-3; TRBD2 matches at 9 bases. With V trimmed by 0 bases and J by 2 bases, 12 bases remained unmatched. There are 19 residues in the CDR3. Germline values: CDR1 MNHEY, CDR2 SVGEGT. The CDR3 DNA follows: TGTGCCAGCAGTTACTCCGAGGGAGGACTAGCGCTTGCCACAGATACGCAGTATTTT. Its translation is CASSYSEGGLALATDTQYF.

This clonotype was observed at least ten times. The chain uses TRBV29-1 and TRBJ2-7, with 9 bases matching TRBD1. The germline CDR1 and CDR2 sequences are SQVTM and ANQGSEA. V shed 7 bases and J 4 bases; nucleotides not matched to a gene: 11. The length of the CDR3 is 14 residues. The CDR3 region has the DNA TGCAGCGCCGAGGGGGGACAGGGTTTTTACGAGCAGTACTTC. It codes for CSAEGGQGFYEQYF.

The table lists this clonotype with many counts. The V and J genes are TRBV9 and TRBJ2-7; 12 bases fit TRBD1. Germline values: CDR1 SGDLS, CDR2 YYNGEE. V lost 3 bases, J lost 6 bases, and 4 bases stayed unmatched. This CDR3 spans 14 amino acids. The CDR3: CASSAGQGASEQYF. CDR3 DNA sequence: TGTGCCAGCAGCGCGGGACAGGGGGCCTCCGAGCAGTACTTC. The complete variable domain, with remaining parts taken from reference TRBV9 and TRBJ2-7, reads DSGVTQTPKHLITATGQRVTLRCSPRSGDLSVYWYQQSLDQGLQFLIQYYNGEERAKGNILERFSAQQFPDLHSELNLSSLELGDSALYFCASSAGQGASEQYFGPGTRLTVT.

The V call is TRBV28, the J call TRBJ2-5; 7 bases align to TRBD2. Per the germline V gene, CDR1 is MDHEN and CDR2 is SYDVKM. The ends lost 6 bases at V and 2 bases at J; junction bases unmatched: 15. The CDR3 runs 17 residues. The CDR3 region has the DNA TGTGCCAGCAGCATCTACGCCGGACTAGGACCGCAAGAGACCCAGTACTTC. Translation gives CASSIYAGLGPQETQYF. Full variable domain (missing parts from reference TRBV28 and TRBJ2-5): DVKVTQSSRYLVKRTGEKVFLECVQDMDHENMFWYRQDPGLGLRLIYFSYDVKMKEKGDIPEGYSVSREKKERFSLILESASTNQTSMYLCASSIYAGLGPQETQYFGPGTRLLVL.

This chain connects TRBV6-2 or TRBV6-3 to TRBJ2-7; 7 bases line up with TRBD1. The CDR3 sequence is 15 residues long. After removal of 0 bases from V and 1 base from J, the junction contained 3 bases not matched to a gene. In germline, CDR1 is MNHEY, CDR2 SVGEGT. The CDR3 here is CASSYSTGSSYEQYF. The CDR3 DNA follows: TGTGCCAGCAGTTACTCGACAGGGTCATCCTACGAGCAGTACTTC.

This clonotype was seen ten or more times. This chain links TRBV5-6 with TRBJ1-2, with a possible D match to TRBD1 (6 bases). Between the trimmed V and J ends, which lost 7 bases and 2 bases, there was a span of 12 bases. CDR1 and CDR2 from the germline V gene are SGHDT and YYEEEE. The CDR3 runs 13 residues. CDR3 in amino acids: CASYRERNYGYTF. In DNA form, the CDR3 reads TGTGCCAGCTACAGGGAGAGAAACTATGGCTACACCTTC.

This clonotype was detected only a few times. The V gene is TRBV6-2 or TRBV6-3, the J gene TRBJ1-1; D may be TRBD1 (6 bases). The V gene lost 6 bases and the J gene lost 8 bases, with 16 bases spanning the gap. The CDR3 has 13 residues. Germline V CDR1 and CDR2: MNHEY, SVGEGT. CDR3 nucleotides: TGTGCCAGCAGACGGGTATCGGACAGAGAAGCTTTCTTT. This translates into CASRRVSDREAFF.

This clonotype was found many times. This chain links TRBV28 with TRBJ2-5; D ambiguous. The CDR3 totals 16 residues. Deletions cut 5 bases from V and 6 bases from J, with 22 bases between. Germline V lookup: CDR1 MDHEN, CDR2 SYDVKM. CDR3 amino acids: CASSPRRSLLEKTQYF. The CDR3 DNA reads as TGTGCCAGCAGTCCGCGCCGGTCCCTTCTAGAAAAGACCCAGTACTTC.

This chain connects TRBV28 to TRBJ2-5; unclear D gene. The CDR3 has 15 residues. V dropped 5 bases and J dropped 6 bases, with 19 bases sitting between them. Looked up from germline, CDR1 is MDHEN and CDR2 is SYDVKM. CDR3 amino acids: CASSPPDTLRQTQYF. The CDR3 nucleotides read TGTGCCAGCAGTCCACCCGACACTCTCAGGCAGACCCAGTACTTC.

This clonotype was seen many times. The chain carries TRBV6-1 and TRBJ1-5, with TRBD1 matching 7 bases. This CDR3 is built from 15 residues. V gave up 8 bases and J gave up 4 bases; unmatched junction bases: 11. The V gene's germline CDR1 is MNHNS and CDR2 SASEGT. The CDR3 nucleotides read TGTGCCAGCGCTCCGGGACAGCACACAAATCAGCCCCAGCATTTT. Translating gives CASAPGQHTNQPQHF.

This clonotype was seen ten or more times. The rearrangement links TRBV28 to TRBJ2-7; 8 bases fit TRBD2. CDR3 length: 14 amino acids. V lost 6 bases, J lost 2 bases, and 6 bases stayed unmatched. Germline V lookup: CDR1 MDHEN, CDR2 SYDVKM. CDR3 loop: CASSLLADTYEQYF. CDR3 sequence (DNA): TGTGCCAGCAGCCTACTAGCGGACACCTACGAGCAGTACTTC.

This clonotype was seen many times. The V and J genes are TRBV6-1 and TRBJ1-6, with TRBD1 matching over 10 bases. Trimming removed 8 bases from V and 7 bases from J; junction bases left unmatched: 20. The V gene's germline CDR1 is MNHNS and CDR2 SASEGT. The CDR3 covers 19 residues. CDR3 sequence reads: CASGKQPDRGRIPNSPLHF. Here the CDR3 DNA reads TGTGCCAGCGGGAAGCAACCTGACAGGGGGCGGATTCCCAATTCACCCCTCCACTTT.

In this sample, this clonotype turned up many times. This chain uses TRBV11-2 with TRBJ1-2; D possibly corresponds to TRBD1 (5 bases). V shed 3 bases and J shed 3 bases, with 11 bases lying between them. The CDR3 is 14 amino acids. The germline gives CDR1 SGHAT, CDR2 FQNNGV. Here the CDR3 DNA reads TGTGCCAGCAGCTTGTCAGGGCTCTACTATGGCTACACCTTC. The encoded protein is CASSLSGLYYGYTF.

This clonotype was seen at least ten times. CDR3 sequence (DNA): TGTGCCAGCAGGGACACCGACACCGGGGAGCTGTTTTTT. Protein sequence: CASRDTDTGELFF. V and J are TRBV28 and TRBJ2-2; D might be TRBD1 (5 bases). Between the trimmed V and J ends, which lost 6 bases and 3 bases, there was a span of 8 bases. From germline, CDR1 is MDHEN and CDR2 SYDVKM. CDR3 length: 13 amino acids. Together with reference TRBV28 and TRBJ2-2, the CDR3 gives the full variable domain: DVKVTQSSRYLVKRTGEKVFLECVQDMDHENMFWYRQDPGLGLRLIYFSYDVKMKEKGDIPEGYSVSREKKERFSLILESASTNQTSMYLCASRDTDTGELFFGEGSRLTVL.

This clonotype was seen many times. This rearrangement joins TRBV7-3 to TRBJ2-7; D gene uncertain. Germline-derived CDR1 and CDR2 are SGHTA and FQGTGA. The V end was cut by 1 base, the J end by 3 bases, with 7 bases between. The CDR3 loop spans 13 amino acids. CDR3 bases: TGTGCCAGCAGCTTAAGTGGAGACTACGAGCAGTACTTC. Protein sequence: CASSLSGDYEQYF.

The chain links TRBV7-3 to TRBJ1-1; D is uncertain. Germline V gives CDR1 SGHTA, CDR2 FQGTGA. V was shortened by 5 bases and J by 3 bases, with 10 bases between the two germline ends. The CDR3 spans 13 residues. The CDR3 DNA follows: TGTGCCAGCAGCCTAGGGCCTCACACTGAAGCTTTCTTT. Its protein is CASSLGPHTEAFF.

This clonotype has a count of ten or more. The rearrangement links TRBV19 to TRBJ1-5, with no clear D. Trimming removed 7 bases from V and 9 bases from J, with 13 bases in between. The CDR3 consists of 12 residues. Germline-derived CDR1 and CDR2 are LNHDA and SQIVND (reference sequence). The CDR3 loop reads CASNKEGRPQHF. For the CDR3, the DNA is TGTGCCAGTAACAAGGAAGGTCGGCCCCAGCATTTT.

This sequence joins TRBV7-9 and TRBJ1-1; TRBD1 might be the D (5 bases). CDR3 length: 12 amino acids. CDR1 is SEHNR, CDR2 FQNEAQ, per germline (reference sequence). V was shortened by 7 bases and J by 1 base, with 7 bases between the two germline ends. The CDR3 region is CASNRRNTEAFF. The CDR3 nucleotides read TGTGCCAGCAACAGGAGGAACACTGAAGCTTTCTTT.